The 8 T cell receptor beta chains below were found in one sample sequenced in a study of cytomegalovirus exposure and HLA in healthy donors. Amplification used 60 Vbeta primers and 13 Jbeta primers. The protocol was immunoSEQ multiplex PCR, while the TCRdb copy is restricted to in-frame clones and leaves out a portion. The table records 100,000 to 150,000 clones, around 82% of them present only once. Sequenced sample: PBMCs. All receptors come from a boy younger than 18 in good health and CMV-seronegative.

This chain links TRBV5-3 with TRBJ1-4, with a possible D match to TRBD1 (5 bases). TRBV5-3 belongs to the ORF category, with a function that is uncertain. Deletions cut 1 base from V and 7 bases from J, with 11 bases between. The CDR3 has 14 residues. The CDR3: CARSLPQGGEKLFF. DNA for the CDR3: TGTGCCAGAAGCTTGCCCCAGGGCGGTGAAAAACTGTTTTTT.

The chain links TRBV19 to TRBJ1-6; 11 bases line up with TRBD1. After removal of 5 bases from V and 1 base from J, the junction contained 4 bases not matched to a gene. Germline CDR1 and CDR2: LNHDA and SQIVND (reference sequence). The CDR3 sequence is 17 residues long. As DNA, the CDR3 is TGTGCCAGTAGTCCCCGGGACAGGGGGTCCTATAATTCACCCCTCCACTTT. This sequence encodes CASSPRDRGSYNSPLHF.

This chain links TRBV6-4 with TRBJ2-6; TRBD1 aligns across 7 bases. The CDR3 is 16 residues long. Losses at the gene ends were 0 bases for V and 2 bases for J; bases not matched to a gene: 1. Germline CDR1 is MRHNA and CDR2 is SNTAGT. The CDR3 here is CASSDSGGAGANVLTF. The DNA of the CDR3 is TGTGCCAGCAGTGACTCAGGGGGCGCTGGGGCCAACGTCCTGACTTTC.

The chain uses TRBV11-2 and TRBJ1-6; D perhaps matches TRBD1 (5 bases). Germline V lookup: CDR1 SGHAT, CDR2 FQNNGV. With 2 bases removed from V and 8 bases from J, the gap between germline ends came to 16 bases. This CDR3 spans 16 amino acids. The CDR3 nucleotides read TGTGCCAGCAGCTTACGCTCAGGGAAGATTTATTCACCCCTCCACTTT. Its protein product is CASSLRSGKIYSPLHF.

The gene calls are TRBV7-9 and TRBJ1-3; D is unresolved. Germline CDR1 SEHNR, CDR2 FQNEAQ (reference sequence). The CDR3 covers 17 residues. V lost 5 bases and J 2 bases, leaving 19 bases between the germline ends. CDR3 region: CASSPRGGDLTGNTIYF. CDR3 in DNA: TGTGCCAGCAGCCCACGCGGCGGGGATCTAACTGGAAACACCATATATTTT.

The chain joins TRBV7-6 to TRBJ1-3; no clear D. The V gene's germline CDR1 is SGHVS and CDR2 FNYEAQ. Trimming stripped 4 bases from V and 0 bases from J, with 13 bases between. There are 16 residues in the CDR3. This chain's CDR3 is CASSSTSMASGNTIYF. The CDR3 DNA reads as TGTGCCAGCAGCTCCACGTCCATGGCCTCTGGAAACACCATATATTTT.

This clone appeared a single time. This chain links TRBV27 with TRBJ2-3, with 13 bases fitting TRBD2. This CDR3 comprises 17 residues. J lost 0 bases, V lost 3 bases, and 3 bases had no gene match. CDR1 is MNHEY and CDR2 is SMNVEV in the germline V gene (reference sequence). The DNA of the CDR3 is TGTGCCAGCAGTTTGCTGGGACTAGCGGGGAGCACAGATACGCAGTATTTT. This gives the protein CASSLLGLAGSTDTQYF.

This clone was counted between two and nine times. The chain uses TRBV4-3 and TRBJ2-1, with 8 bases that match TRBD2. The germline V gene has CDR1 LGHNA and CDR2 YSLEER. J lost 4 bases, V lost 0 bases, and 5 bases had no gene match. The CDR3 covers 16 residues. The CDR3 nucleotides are TGCGCCAGCAGCCAAGATGCCCAGCGGGGGTACAATGAGCAGTTCTTC. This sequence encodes CASSQDAQRGYNEQFF.